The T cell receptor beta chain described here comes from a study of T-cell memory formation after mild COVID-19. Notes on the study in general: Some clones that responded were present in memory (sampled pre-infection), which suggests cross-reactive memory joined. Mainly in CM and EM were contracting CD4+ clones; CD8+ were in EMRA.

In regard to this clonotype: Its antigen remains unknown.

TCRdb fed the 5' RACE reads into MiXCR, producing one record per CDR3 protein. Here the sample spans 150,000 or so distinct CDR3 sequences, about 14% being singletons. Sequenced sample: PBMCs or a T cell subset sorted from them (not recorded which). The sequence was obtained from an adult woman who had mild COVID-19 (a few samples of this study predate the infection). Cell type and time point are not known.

CDR3 residues: CASSSRVGELFF. CDR3 DNA: TGCGCCAGCAGCTCCAGGGTCGGGGAGCTGTTTTTT. The rearrangement joins TRBV5-1 to TRBJ2-2; D perhaps matches TRBD1 (5 bases). The ends were cut back, 3 bases at V and 7 bases at J, with 7 bases in the middle. Germline assignment: CDR1 SGHRS and CDR2 YFSETQ. This CDR3 spans 12 amino acids.